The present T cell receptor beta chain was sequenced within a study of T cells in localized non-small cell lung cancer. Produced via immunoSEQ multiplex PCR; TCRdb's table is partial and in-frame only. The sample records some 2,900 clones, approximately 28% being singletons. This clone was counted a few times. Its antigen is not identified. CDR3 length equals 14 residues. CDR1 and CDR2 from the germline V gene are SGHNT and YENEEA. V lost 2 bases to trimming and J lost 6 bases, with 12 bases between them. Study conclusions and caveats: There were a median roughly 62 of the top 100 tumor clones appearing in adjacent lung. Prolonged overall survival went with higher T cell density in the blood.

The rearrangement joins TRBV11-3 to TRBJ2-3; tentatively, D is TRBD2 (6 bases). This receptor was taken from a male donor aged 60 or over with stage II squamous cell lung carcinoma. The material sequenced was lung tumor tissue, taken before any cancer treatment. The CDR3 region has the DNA TGTGCCAGCAGCTTACTTACTAGCTCCGATACGCAGTATTTT. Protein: CASSLLTSSDTQYF.